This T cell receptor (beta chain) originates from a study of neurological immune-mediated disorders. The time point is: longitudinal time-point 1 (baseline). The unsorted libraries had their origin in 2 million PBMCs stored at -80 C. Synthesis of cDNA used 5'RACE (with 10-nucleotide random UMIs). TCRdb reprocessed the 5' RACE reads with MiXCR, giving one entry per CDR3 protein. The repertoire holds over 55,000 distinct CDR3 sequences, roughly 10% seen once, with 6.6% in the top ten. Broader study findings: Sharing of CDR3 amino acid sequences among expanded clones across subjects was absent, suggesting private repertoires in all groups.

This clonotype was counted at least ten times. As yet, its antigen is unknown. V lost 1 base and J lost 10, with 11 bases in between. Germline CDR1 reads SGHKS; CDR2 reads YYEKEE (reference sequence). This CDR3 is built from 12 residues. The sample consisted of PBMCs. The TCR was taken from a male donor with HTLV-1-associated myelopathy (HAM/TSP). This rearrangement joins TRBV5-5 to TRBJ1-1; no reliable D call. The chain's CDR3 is CASSLPSLRAFF. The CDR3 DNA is TGTGCCAGCAGCTTGCCTTCCCTCAGAGCTTTCTTT.